A selection of T cell receptor beta chains follows, all from one sample in a study of cytotoxic CD8 clonotypes in ibrutinib-treated CLL. Repertoires were generated with immunoSEQ multiplex PCR, while TCRdb's copy carries only in-frame clones and drops some. The sample carries around 150,000 clones, around nine tenths recorded once. Sequenced material: PBMCs, taken at disease progression, from a patient treated with ibrutinib. These receptors all come from a human donor with chronic lymphocytic leukemia. The CDR3 runs from the conserved cysteine through the conserved F or W. A D gene is named only where the DNA matches it firmly. Rows give clone size only sometimes, using once, few, many, or a class for an expanded clone.

v_call,clone_size,cdr3_length,d_call,j_call,cdr3_nt,cdr3_aa
TRBV6-1,.,13,.,TRBJ1-4,TGTGCCAGCAGTGAAGAACGGTGGGAAAAACTGTTTTTT,CASSEERWEKLFF
TRBV5-1,.,14,.,TRBJ2-2,TGCGCCGCCAGAGGCAGCCCGAACACCGGGGAGCTGTTTTTT,CAARGSPNTGELFF
TRBV4-2,.,19,TRBD1,TRBJ2-7,TGTGCCAGCAGCCAAGAGCCCTGGTTTGGACAGGGGGCAGCCTACGAGCAGTACTTC,CASSQEPWFGQGAAYEQYF
TRBV13,.,16,TRBD1,TRBJ2-1,TGTGCCAGCAGCTCCGCCGAAGGACAGGGAGTCAATGAGCAGTTCTTC,CASSSAEGQGVNEQFF
TRBV6-1,few,12,TRBD1,TRBJ1-2,TGTGCCAGTTTAGGGGACAGCTATGGCTACACCTTC,CASLGDSYGYTF
TRBV5-6,few,14,.,TRBJ2-7,TGTGCCAGCGCTTGGGAGGGACAACACTACGAGCAGTACTTC,CASAWEGQHYEQYF
TRBV27,.,12,.,TRBJ2-7,TGTGCCAGCAGTTTGGGGGTATACGAGCAGTACTTC,CASSLGVYEQYF
TRBV15,.,16,.,TRBJ1-2,TGTGCCACCAGCAGGGGCACCCAGAAGCGGGGCTATGGCTACACCTTC,CATSRGTQKRGYGYTF
TRBV2,.,15,.,TRBJ1-5,TGTGCCAGCAGTGAATTAAACACCCGCCAGCAGCCCCAGCATTTT,CASSELNTRQQPQHF
TRBV7-2,.,17,TRBD2,TRBJ2-7,TGTGCCAGCAGCCTAGGGCCTATGGCTAGCGGGGAATACGAGCAGTACTTC,CASSLGPMASGEYEQYF
TRBV5-1,.,15,.,TRBJ2-5,TGCGCCAGCAGCGCCCTAGGGACTCCGCAAGAGACCCAGTACTTC,CASSALGTPQETQYF
TRBV27,.,13,.,TRBJ1-1,TGTGCCAGCACAAATTGGGGCGCGGGTGAAGCTTTCTTT,CASTNWGAGEAFF
TRBV7-2,.,14,.,TRBJ2-5,TGTGCCAGCAGCTTGCAGGGGGGTTCAGAGACCCAGTACTTC,CASSLQGGSETQYF
TRBV27,.,15,TRBD2,TRBJ2-4,TGTGCCAGCAGGCAAATCTATGGACTAGAGAACATTCAGTACTTC,CASRQIYGLENIQYF
TRBV19,once,21,.,TRBJ1-4,TGTGCCAGTAGTCCCTACCCTCCTCTCAGGGGCCCGACCTCAACTAATGAAAAACTGTTTTTT,CASSPYPPLRGPTSTNEKLFF
TRBV11-3,.,16,.,TRBJ2-3,TGTGCCAGCAGCTTAGGGGTTGGGCTACTCACAGATACGCAGTATTTT,CASSLGVGLLTDTQYF
TRBV1,few,12,.,TRBJ1-1,TGCACCAGCGGCGGGGGTCTCACTGAAGCTTTCTTT,CTSGGGLTEAFF
TRBV7-9,.,13,TRBD1,TRBJ2-7,TGTGCCAGCGACCGGGACAGCTCCTACGAGCAGTACTTC,CASDRDSSYEQYF
TRBV6-6,.,13,TRBD2,TRBJ2-3,TGTGCCAGCAAAGCGGGAGGGGTCCATACGCAGTATTTT,CASKAGGVHTQYF
TRBV7-9,once,15,.,TRBJ2-6,TGTGCCAGCAGCCTGGGGGGCGACGGGGCCAACGTCCTGACTTTC,CASSLGGDGANVLTF
TRBV28,.,15,TRBD2,TRBJ2-1,TGTGCCAGCAGTTCTATAGCGGGAGGGACCTATGAGCAGTTCTTC,CASSSIAGGTYEQFF
TRBV11-3,.,20,TRBD2,TRBJ2-2,TGTGCCAGCAGCCCTGATGGGGGGGCTAGCGGGAGGGAGGTCACCGGGGAGCTGTTTTTT,CASSPDGGASGREVTGELFF
TRBV4-1,.,19,TRBD1,TRBJ1-1,TGCGCCAGCAGCCAAGATAACAGGGGGTTTTACTTTCCGAACACTGAAGCTTTCTTT,CASSQDNRGFYFPNTEAFF
TRBV5-4,.,15,.,TRBJ2-1,TGTGCCAGCAGCTTGGTGGGACCCCTCTACAATGAGCAGTTCTTC,CASSLVGPLYNEQFF
TRBV25-1,.,14,.,TRBJ2-7,TGTGCCAGCAGTGTTGACAAGGCCCCCTACGAGCAGTACTTC,CASSVDKAPYEQYF
TRBV30,.,14,.,TRBJ1-4,TGTGCCTGGGAAGAACAGACTGTTAATGAAAAACTGTTTTTT,CAWEEQTVNEKLFF